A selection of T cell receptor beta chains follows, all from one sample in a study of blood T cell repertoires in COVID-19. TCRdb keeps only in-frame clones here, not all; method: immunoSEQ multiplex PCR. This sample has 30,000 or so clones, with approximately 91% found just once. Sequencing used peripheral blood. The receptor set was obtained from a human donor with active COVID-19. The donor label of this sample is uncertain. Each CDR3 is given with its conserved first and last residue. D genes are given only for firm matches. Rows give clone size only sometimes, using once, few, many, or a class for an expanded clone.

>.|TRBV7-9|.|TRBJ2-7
CASSLIGAYEQYF
TGTGCCAGCAGCTTAATAGGGGCCTACGAGCAGTACTTC
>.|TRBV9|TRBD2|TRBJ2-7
CASSVVTSGEYEQYF
TGTGCCAGCAGCGTAGTTACTAGCGGGGAGTACGAGCAGTACTTC
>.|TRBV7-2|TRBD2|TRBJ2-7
CASSIERGGSYEQYF
TGTGCCAGCAGCATCGAGCGGGGGGGCTCTTACGAGCAGTACTTC
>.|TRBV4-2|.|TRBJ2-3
CASSQDRSGGDFGTQYF
TGTGCCAGCAGCCAAGATCGGTCCGGAGGAGATTTCGGTACGCAGTATTTT
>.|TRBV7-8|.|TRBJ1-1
CASSRGSNTEAFF
TGTGCCAGCAGCAGGGGGTCTAACACTGAAGCTTTCTTT
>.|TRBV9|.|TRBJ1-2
CASSTSVRGPLSSYTF
TGTGCCAGCAGCACTAGCGTCCGGGGCCCGCTTAGTAGCTACACCTTC
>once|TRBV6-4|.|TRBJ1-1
CASSSPQTGNTEAFF
TGTGCCAGCAGCTCACCTCAGACAGGCAACACTGAAGCTTTCTTT
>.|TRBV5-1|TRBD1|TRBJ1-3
CASSSDRATGNTIYF
TGCGCCAGCAGCTCGGACAGGGCGACTGGAAACACCATATATTTT
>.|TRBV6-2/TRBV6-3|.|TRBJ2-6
CASSYIRPSGANVLTF
TGTGCCAGCAGTTACATCAGGCCTTCTGGGGCCAACGTCCTGACTTTC
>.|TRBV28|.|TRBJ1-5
CASSFNSLHQPQHF
TGTGCCAGCAGTTTCAACAGCCTTCATCAGCCCCAGCATTTT
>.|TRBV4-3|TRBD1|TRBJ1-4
CASSPRGLATNEKLFF
TGCGCCAGCAGCCCCAGGGGGCTTGCAACTAATGAAAAACTGTTTTTT
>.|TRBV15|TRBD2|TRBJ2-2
CATFPTFAGGNTGELFF
TGTGCCACCTTTCCCACCTTTGCGGGAGGAAACACCGGGGAGCTGTTTTTT
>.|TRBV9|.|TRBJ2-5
CASSVNLDSQETQYF
TGTGCCAGCAGCGTCAATCTGGACAGTCAAGAGACCCAGTACTTC
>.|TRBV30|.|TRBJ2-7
CAWRTYSGGGVYEQYF
TGTGCCTGGCGGACCTACAGCGGAGGGGGGGTGTACGAGCAGTACTTC
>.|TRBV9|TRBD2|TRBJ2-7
CASSVAGRSSYEQYF
TGTGCCAGCAGCGTAGCCGGGAGGAGCTCCTACGAGCAGTACTTC
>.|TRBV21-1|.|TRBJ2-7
CASSKELPSGYEQYF
TGTGCCAGCAGCAAAGAGTTGCCTAGCGGGTACGAGCAGTACTTC
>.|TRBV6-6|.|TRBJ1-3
CASELGGASGNTIYF
TGTGCCAGCGAGCTCGGTGGGGCCTCTGGAAACACCATATATTTT
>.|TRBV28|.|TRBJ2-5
CASSYLSSGETQYF
TGTGCCAGCAGTTATTTGAGCTCAGGAGAGACCCAGTACTTC
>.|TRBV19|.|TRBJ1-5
CASSRSNQPQHF
TGTGCCAGTAGTCGTTCGAATCAGCCCCAGCATTTT
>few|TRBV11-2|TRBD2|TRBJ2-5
CASSLRLAGGLTQYF
TGTGCCAGCAGCCTCCGACTAGCGGGAGGGCTGACCCAGTACTTC
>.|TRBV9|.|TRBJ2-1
CASSESPGEQFF
TGTGCCAGCAGCGAAAGCCCGGGGGAGCAGTTCTTC
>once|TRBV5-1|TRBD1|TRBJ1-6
CASSPDGQGWTPLHF
TGCGCCAGCAGCCCCGATGGACAGGGATGGACACCCCTCCACTTT
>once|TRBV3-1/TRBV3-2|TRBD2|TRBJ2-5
CASSQGLADYQETQYF
TGTGCCAGCAGCCAAGGACTAGCGGACTACCAAGAGACCCAGTACTTC
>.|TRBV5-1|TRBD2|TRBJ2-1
CASSLGGLAGAHNEQFF
TGCGCCAGCAGCTTGGGCGGACTAGCGGGGGCTCACAATGAGCAGTTCTTC
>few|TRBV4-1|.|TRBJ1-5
CASSPSGDQPQHF
TGCGCCAGCAGCCCGAGTGGTGATCAGCCCCAGCATTTT
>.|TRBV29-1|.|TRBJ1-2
CSVDLGGTGKDGYTF
TGCAGCGTTGACTTAGGAGGTACAGGGAAGGACGGCTACACCTTC
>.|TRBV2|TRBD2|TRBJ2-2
CASSDSGSRTGELFF
TGTGCCAGCAGTGATAGCGGGAGTCGCACCGGGGAGCTGTTTTTT
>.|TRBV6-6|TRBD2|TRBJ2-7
CASSPSRLAGISSREQYF
TGTGCCAGCAGTCCATCCCGACTAGCGGGAATCTCATCTCGCGAGCAGTACTTC
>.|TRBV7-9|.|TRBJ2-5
CASSSVSEVETQYF
TGTGCCAGCAGCTCAGTATCGGAGGTAGAGACCCAGTACTTC
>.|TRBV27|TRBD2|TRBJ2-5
CASSLAGGQETQYF
TGTGCCAGCAGTTTAGCGGGAGGGCAAGAGACCCAGTACTTC
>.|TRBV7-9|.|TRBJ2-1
CASSLVQGTLPNEQFF
TGTGCCAGCAGCTTAGTTCAGGGGACACTGCCCAATGAGCAGTTCTTC
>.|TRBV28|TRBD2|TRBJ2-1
CASSFTSGRGRSYNEQFF
TGTGCCAGCAGTTTTACTAGCGGGAGGGGAAGGTCCTACAATGAGCAGTTCTTC
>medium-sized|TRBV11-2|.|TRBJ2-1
CASSFRNEQFF
TGTGCCAGCAGCTTCAGAAATGAGCAGTTCTTC
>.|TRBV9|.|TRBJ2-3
CASSVANTDTQYF
TGTGCCAGCAGCGTAGCCAACACAGATACGCAGTATTTT
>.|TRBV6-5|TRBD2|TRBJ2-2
CASSGLARTGELFF
TGTGCCAGCAGCGGACTAGCGAGAACCGGGGAGCTGTTTTTT
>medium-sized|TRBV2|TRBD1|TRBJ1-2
CASTTGTGESYGYTF
TGTGCCAGCACTACAGGGACAGGGGAAAGCTATGGCTACACCTTC
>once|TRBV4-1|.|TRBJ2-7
CASSQEEGPYEQYF
TGCGCCAGCAGCCAAGAGGAGGGTCCCTACGAGCAGTACTTC
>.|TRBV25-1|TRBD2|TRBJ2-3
CASGTSGGPYSTDTQYF
TGTGCCAGCGGAACTAGCGGGGGGCCATATAGCACAGATACGCAGTATTTT
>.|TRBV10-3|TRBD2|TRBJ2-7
CAISDLAGDEGYEQYF
TGTGCCATCAGTGATCTGGCGGGGGATGAGGGCTACGAGCAGTACTTC
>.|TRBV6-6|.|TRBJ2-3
CASSPLAVLGTDTQYF
TGTGCCAGCAGTCCCCTCGCGGTACTTGGTACAGATACGCAGTATTTT
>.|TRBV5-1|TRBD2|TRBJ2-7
CASSFTSGRSTYEQYF
TGCGCCAGCAGCTTTACTAGCGGGAGGTCCACCTACGAGCAGTACTTC
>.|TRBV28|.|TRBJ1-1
CASSLRVGMNTEAFF
TGTGCCAGCAGTTTACGGGTCGGCATGAACACTGAAGCTTTCTTT
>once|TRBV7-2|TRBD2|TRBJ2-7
CASSFAGTSGRAKEQYF
TGTGCCAGCAGCTTCGCGGGGACTAGCGGGAGGGCCAAAGAGCAGTACTTC
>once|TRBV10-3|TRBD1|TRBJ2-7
CAISGQGAGGEQYF
TGTGCCATCAGTGGCCAGGGGGCCGGGGGCGAGCAGTACTTC
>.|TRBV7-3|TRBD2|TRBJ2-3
CASSLGLAGRTDTQYF
TGTGCCAGCAGCTTAGGCCTAGCGGGGCGCACAGATACGCAGTATTTT
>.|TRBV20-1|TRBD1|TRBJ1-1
CSASRRDRGNTEAFF
TGCAGTGCTAGTAGACGGGACAGGGGGAACACTGAAGCTTTCTTT
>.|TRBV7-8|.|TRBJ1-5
CASSGEGLTTNQPQHF
TGTGCCAGCAGCGGGGAGGGGCTGACCACCAATCAGCCCCAGCATTTT
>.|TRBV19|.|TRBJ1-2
CASSMPGLNYGYTF
TGTGCCAGTAGTATGCCAGGGTTGAACTATGGCTACACCTTC
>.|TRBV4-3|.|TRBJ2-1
CASSPNNGGYTINEQFF
TGCGCCAGCAGCCCTAACAACGGCGGTTACACCATCAATGAGCAGTTCTTC
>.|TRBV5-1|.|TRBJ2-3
CASRRGNTDTQYF
TGCGCCAGCCGGCGAGGCAACACAGATACGCAGTATTTT
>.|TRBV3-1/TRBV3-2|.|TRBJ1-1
CASSQLPRTVNTEAFF
TGTGCCAGCAGCCAACTTCCTAGGACAGTAAACACTGAAGCTTTCTTT
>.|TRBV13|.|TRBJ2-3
CASSFGLTDTQYF
TGTGCCAGCAGCTTTGGACTCACAGATACGCAGTATTTT
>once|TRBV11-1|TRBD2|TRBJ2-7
CASSQGGLANYEQYF
TGTGCCAGCAGCCAAGGGGGACTAGCGAATTACGAGCAGTACTTC
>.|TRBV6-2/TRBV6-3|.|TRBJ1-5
CASSYGGGALNSNQPQHF
TGTGCCAGCAGTTACGGTGGAGGGGCCCTCAATAGCAATCAGCCCCAGCATTTT
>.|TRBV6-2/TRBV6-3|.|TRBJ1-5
CASSEGLSGVGNQPQHF
TGTGCCAGCAGCGAGGGGCTTTCGGGGGTTGGCAATCAGCCCCAGCATTTT
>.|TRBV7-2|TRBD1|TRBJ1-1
CASSLVQGALTEAFF
TGTGCCAGCAGCTTAGTACAGGGGGCTCTCACTGAAGCTTTCTTT
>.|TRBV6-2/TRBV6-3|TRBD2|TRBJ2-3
CASSYVRETSGARPTDTQYF
TGTGCCAGCAGTTACGTACGGGAGACTAGCGGGGCTCGGCCCACAGATACGCAGTATTTT
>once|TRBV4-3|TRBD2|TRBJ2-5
CASSQDLAGEETQYF
TGCGCCAGCAGCCAAGATTTAGCGGGAGAAGAGACCCAGTACTTC